One sample yielded the 3 T cell receptor beta chains listed below, sequenced in a study of T cell repertoires in cytomegalovirus infection. TCRdb analysed the reads with MiXCR anew, one entry per CDR3 protein. Here the sample spans fewer than 250,000 distinct CDR3 sequences, roughly 22% being singletons. Sequencing was performed on CD8+ T cells from PBMCs. All receptors derive from a human donor in good health (CMV status not recorded). Some clones in this sample may be carry-over from other donors' samples.

The rearrangement uses TRBV14 and TRBJ2-7; no reliable D call. Germline V gene data show CDR1 as SGHDN and CDR2 as FVKESK. V gave up 4 bases and J gave up 3 bases, with 13 bases separating them. The length of the CDR3 is 14 residues. CDR3 DNA: TGTGCCAGCAGCCCGCGAGTCGTTGGCTACGAGCAGTACTTC. Protein product: CASSPRVVGYEQYF.

This clonotype turned up a few times. This chain joins TRBV19 and TRBJ1-5, with D hard to call. Germline V gives CDR1 LNHDA, CDR2 SQIVND (reference sequence). This CDR3 has 15 amino acids. V lost 3 bases to trimming and J lost 4 bases, with 13 bases between them. CDR3 DNA: TGTGCCAGTAGTATCTCCCCGGGCTTGAATCAGCCCCAGCATTTT. This translates into CASSISPGLNQPQHF. Using reference TRBV19 and TRBJ1-5 for the parts outside the CDR3, the full variable domain is DGGITQSPKYLFRKEGQNVTLSCEQNLNHDAMYWYRQDPGQGLRLIYYSQIVNDFQKGDIAEGYSVSREKKESFPLTVTSAQKNPTAFYLCASSISPGLNQPQHFGDGTRLSIL.

The chain employs TRBV28 and TRBJ2-5, with D possibly matching TRBD2 (5 bases). This CDR3 is 19 amino acids long. CDR1 is MDHEN and CDR2 is SYDVKM in the germline V gene. The V and J ends lost 2 bases and 2 bases respectively, with 24 bases between them. In DNA form, the CDR3 reads TGTGCCAGCAGTTTAATCCCCATCGGACCCCGGGAACCTCAAGAGACCCAGTACTTC. Translated, it gives CASSLIPIGPREPQETQYF.